This paragraph covers one T cell receptor beta chain sequence. Its antigen is not known. The data stem from a study of T cells after yellow fever vaccination. The study's findings and limits: The booster response re-showed most primary clones: approximately 97% CD4, almost 90% CD8.

Via MiXCR, TCRdb re-called the 5' RACE reads, giving one row per CDR3 protein. The sample has hundreds of thousands of distinct CDR3 sequences, 10% to 15% seen once; the top ten hold 15%. The TCR was taken from a man aged 25-45 years who received the YFV17D yellow fever vaccine. The specimen comprised PBMCs, sampled on the day of the yellow fever booster vaccination.

CDR3 coding DNA: TGTGCCAGCAGTTACCCCCAGGCCTCTGGAAACACCATATATTTT. This gives the protein CASSYPQASGNTIYF. The chain combines TRBV6-5 with TRBJ1-3; no definite D call. There are 15 residues in the CDR3. Trimming cost V 2 bases and J 0 bases, with 8 bases left between them. The V gene's germline CDR1 is MNHEY and CDR2 SVGAGI.